This TCR beta chain was sequenced for a study of cytomegalovirus exposure and HLA in healthy donors. Overall study: Earlier, approximately 190 million T cells were analyzed, and fewer than 120 million unique TCR beta sequences were found among them.

The study ran its PCR with 60 Vbeta and 13 Jbeta primers. Clones were read by immunoSEQ multiplex PCR, and TCRdb kept only the in-frame ones, dropping some. This sample yields about 140,000 clones, of which approximately 80% are seen a single time; around 5% belongs to the top ten. This clone was picked up a small number of times. The antigen is undetermined. Findings of the study overall: The analysis excluded some indistinguishable V segments, including TRBV6-2 and TRBV6-3. Rates of TCR association differed by HLA locus in a later analysis, with DRB1 highest and HLA-C lowest.

Germline lookup yields CDR1 SEHNR and CDR2 FQNEAQ (reference sequence). J lost 5 bases, V lost 1 base, and 0 bases had no gene match. The length of the CDR3 is 13 residues. Sequencing used PBMCs. J is TRBJ2-7 and V is TRBV7-9; 9 bases fit TRBD1. The TCR was taken from a male donor in good health and CMV-seronegative. CDR3 DNA sequence: TGTGCCAGCAGCTTAGACAGGGGGCACGAGCAGTACTTC. Translation gives CASSLDRGHEQYF.